Each of the 30 T cell receptor beta chains below was sequenced from the same sample in a study of cytomegalovirus exposure and HLA in healthy donors. Researchers ran the PCR with 60 Vbeta and 13 Jbeta primers. The protocol was immunoSEQ multiplex PCR, while the TCRdb copy is restricted to in-frame clones and leaves out a portion. The sample consists of approximately 100,000 clones, more than 75% of them appearing once. The sequenced material came from PBMCs. These receptors were collected from a woman between 50 and 59 years old in good health and CMV-seropositive.

V is TRBV27 and J is TRBJ1-1; the D gene is possibly TRBD1 (5 bases). V lost 5 bases, J lost 5 bases, and 9 bases lay in between. CDR1 and CDR2 from the germline V gene are MNHEY and SMNVEV (reference sequence). CDR3 length: 12 amino acids. The CDR3 spells CASSTGVTEAFF. The CDR3, as DNA: TGTGCCAGCAGTACAGGTGTAACTGAAGCTTTCTTT.

The rearrangement links TRBV6-6 to TRBJ2-1; 13 positions match TRBD2. Trimming cost V 2 bases and J 7 bases; bases outside gene matches: 2. CDR3 size: 15 residues. Germline V gene sequence: CDR1 MNHNY, CDR2 SVGAGI (reference sequence). The CDR3 nucleotides are TGTGCCAGCAGTTACAAGACTAGCGGGGGGAATGAGCAGTTCTTC. It codes for CASSYKTSGGNEQFF.

The chain employs TRBV2 and TRBJ1-5, with TRBD1 matching over 8 bases. Unmatched junction bases numbered 5, after V lost 4 bases and J lost 3 bases. The CDR3 loop spans 15 amino acids. Germline values: CDR1 SNHLY, CDR2 FYNNEI. The CDR3, as DNA: TGTGCCAGCAGTGCCACAGGGGGGGACAATCAGCCCCAGCATTTT. Its translation: CASSATGGDNQPQHF.

This chain joins TRBV6-5 and TRBJ2-1; 7 bases line up with TRBD1. Germline CDR1 MNHEY, CDR2 SVGAGI. With 0 bases clipped from V and 4 bases from J, the junction kept 6 bases outside the gene matches. This CDR3 spans 16 amino acids. The CDR3 spells CASSYSIYRGYNEQFF. CDR3 coding DNA: TGTGCCAGCAGTTACTCGATATACAGGGGATACAATGAGCAGTTCTTC.

V gene TRBV30 combines with J gene TRBJ1-1, with 7 bases that match TRBD1. CDR1 GTSNPN and CDR2 SVGIG come from the germline V gene (reference sequence). The CDR3 is 14 amino acids. V gave up 5 bases and J gave up 11 bases; unmatched junction bases: 17. The CDR3 nucleotides are TGTGCCTGGGGGGCCCTCAGGACAGGTAGAGTTGCTTTCTTT. Translation gives CAWGALRTGRVAFF. The variable domain in full, with the rest retrieved from reference TRBV30 and TRBJ1-1, is SQTIHQWPATLVQPVGSPLSLECTVEGTSNPNLYWYRQAAGRGLQLLFYSVGIGQISSEVPQNLSASRPQDRQFILSSKKLLLSDSGFYLCAWGALRTGRVAFFGQGTRLTVV.

This clone was found a few times. The chain is built from TRBV7-8 and TRBJ1-5; TRBD1 might be the D (6 bases). Trimming left V 4 bases short and J 7 bases short, with 26 bases between. The germline V gene encodes CDR1 SGHVS and CDR2 FQNEAQ. The CDR3 totals 18 residues. The CDR3 DNA follows: TGTGCCAGCAGCTCAGGGGAGGGGAGGGGGAGGGCGGTCCAGCCCCAGCATTTT. Its protein product is CASSSGEGRGRAVQPQHF.

V usage is TRBV2 and J usage is TRBJ1-2; 7 bases map to TRBD1. With 6 bases clipped from V and 4 bases from J, the junction kept 5 bases outside the gene matches. The germline V gene encodes CDR1 SNHLY and CDR2 FYNNEI. The length of the CDR3 is 13 residues. CDR3 loop: CASSGTDLYGYTF. The CDR3, as DNA: TGTGCCAGCAGCGGGACAGACCTCTATGGCTACACCTTC.

This sequence joins TRBV5-4 and TRBJ2-1; 10 bases fit TRBD1. CDR3 size: 16 residues. CDR1 is SGHNT and CDR2 is YYREEE in the germline V gene (reference sequence). V was pared by 4 bases and J by 7 bases, with 11 bases of the junction left unmatched. The CDR3 here is CASSLMPGQGMNEQFF. In DNA, the CDR3 is TGTGCCAGCAGCCTTATGCCGGGACAGGGGATGAATGAGCAGTTCTTC.

CDR3 amino acids: CASSEGLAVSYEQYF. For the CDR3, the DNA is TGTGCCAGCAGTGAAGGACTAGCGGTTTCCTACGAGCAGTACTTC. The chain has TRBV2 and TRBJ2-7, with 9 bases identical to TRBD2. The CDR3 is 15 amino acids. V trimming: 1 base; J trimming: 1 base; junction bases outside the gene matches: 2. Germline lookup yields CDR1 SNHLY and CDR2 FYNNEI.

This chain uses TRBV4-1 with TRBJ1-1; D gene uncertain. There are 15 residues in the CDR3. The ends were cut back, 3 bases at V and 1 base at J, with 12 bases in the middle. In germline, CDR1 is MGHRA, CDR2 YSYEKL. CDR3 sequence reads: CASSQAGGPNTEAFF. The CDR3 DNA sequence: TGCGCCAGCAGCCAGGCGGGAGGGCCGAACACTGAAGCTTTCTTT.

The chain couples TRBV6-1 to TRBJ2-7, with D maybe TRBD1 (6 bases). V lost 8 bases to trimming and J lost 2 bases, with 19 bases between them. From germline, CDR1 is MNHNS and CDR2 SASEGT. This CDR3 has 15 residues. The chain's CDR3 is CASCVSWGPTYEQYF. CDR3 nucleotide sequence: TGTGCCAGCTGCGTTTCCTGGGGGCCCACCTACGAGCAGTACTTC.

The V gene is TRBV5-4, the J gene TRBJ2-2; a weak D match, TRBD1 (6 bases). This CDR3 is 15 amino acids long. Germline V gives CDR1 SGHNT, CDR2 YYREEE (reference sequence). Trimming took 3 bases from V and 0 from J, leaving 9 bases between them. The CDR3 reads CASSWDTANTGELFF. CDR3 DNA: TGTGCCAGCAGCTGGGACACTGCGAACACCGGGGAGCTGTTTTTT.

This clone has only one observation. V is TRBV9 and J is TRBJ2-4; 10 positions match TRBD2. This CDR3 is built from 16 residues. Germline V gene data show CDR1 as SGDLS and CDR2 as YYNGEE. The V gene end was trimmed by 4 bases and the J gene end by 5 bases; junction bases not matched to a gene: 9. This CDR3 is CASSPYLGLAQNIQYF. The CDR3 coding sequence is TGTGCCAGCAGCCCCTACCTGGGACTAGCGCAAAACATTCAGTACTTC. The whole variable domain, filled in from reference TRBV9 and TRBJ2-4, reads DSGVTQTPKHLITATGQRVTLRCSPRSGDLSVYWYQQSLDQGLQFLIQYYNGEERAKGNILERFSAQQFPDLHSELNLSSLELGDSALYFCASSPYLGLAQNIQYFGAGTRLSVL.

The chain carries TRBV10-3 and TRBJ1-3; D remains ambiguous. With 11 bases removed from V and 1 base from J, the gap between germline ends came to 15 bases. Germline CDR1 is ENHRY and CDR2 is SYGVKD. The CDR3 has 14 residues. The CDR3 DNA is TGTGCCGCTGATCCGGGTTCTTCTGGAAACACCATATATTTT. The encoded protein is CAADPGSSGNTIYF.

This sequence joins TRBV9 and TRBJ1-2; 7 bases agree with TRBD1. Germline CDR1 and CDR2: SGDLS and YYNGEE. This CDR3 is built from 14 residues. The junction had 2 bases not matched to a gene; V was cut back by 0 bases and J by 3 bases. This CDR3 is CASSVAQGDYGYTF. The DNA for the CDR3 is TGTGCCAGCAGCGTAGCTCAGGGGGACTATGGCTACACCTTC. The full variable domain, completed using reference TRBV9 and TRBJ1-2, is DSGVTQTPKHLITATGQRVTLRCSPRSGDLSVYWYQQSLDQGLQFLIQYYNGEERAKGNILERFSAQQFPDLHSELNLSSLELGDSALYFCASSVAQGDYGYTFGSGTRLTVV.

In this sample, this clone turned up a few times. This rearrangement joins TRBV15 to TRBJ1-2, with 10 bases identical to TRBD1. The V and J ends lost 0 bases and 5 bases, in that order; junction bases with no gene match: 6. This CDR3 has 16 amino acids. CDR1 is LNHNV, CDR2 YYDKDF, per germline (reference sequence). The CDR3 DNA reads TGTGCCACCAGCAGAGATGCGACAGGGGGCAAATATGGCTACACCTTC. Amino acids: CATSRDATGGKYGYTF. Full variable domain (rest looked up from reference TRBV15 and TRBJ1-2): DAMVIQNPRYQVTQFGKPVTLSCSQTLNHNVMYWYQQKSSQAPKLLFHYYDKDFNNEADTPDNFQSRRPNTSFCFLDIRSPGLGDTAMYLCATSRDATGGKYGYTFGSGTRLTVV.

This clone was seen a handful of times. V and J are TRBV4-1 and TRBJ2-3; 7 nucleotides agree with TRBD1. V trimming: 3 bases; J trimming: 4 bases; junction bases outside the gene matches: 7. CDR1 is MGHRA and CDR2 is YSYEKL in the germline V gene. CDR3 length: 15 amino acids. CDR3 in amino acids: CASSHQQGISDTQYF. For the CDR3, the DNA is TGCGCCAGCAGCCACCAACAGGGGATTTCAGATACGCAGTATTTT.

A few counts support this clone. The rearrangement joins TRBV5-5 to TRBJ2-2; the D is unclear. Germline loops: CDR1 SGHKS, CDR2 YYEKEE (reference sequence). The CDR3 contains 15 residues. The ends were cut back, 6 bases at V and 4 bases at J, with 16 bases in the middle. CDR3 region: CASTPLRISTGELFF. In nucleotides, the CDR3 is TGTGCCAGCACCCCTCTGCGGATAAGCACCGGGGAGCTGTTTTTT.

V usage is TRBV5-1 and J usage is TRBJ2-1, with 13 bases that match TRBD2. Germline-derived CDR1 and CDR2 are SGHRS and YFSETQ. V trimming: 2 bases; J trimming: 6 bases; junction bases outside the gene matches: 5. CDR3 length: 16 residues. The CDR3 spells CASSLPRLAGGNEQFF. The CDR3 region has the DNA TGCGCCAGCAGCTTACCGCGACTAGCGGGGGGCAATGAGCAGTTCTTC.

This chain joins TRBV15 and TRBJ1-1; D gene unclear. This CDR3 is built from 14 residues. V dropped 0 bases and J dropped 3 bases, with 8 bases sitting between them. Germline loops: CDR1 LNHNV, CDR2 YYDKDF (reference sequence). The CDR3 protein is CATSRDRGYTEAFF. Here the CDR3 DNA reads TGTGCCACCAGCAGAGATCGGGGATACACTGAAGCTTTCTTT.

This clone appeared a few times. The CDR3: CASSLTSGAYNEQFF. CDR3 nucleotide sequence: TGCGCCAGCAGCTTGACTAGCGGGGCCTACAATGAGCAGTTCTTC. The genes are TRBV5-1 and TRBJ2-1; 10 bases agree with TRBD2. The germline CDR1 and CDR2 sequences are SGHRS and YFSETQ. V shed 1 base and J 2 bases; nucleotides not matched to a gene: 0. The CDR3 spans 15 residues.

The chain uses TRBV5-5 and TRBJ2-5; D unresolved. Germline V CDR1 and CDR2: SGHKS, YYEKEE (reference sequence). The ends were cut back, 0 bases at V and 0 bases at J, with 6 bases in the middle. The CDR3 totals 14 residues. The CDR3 coding sequence is TGTGCCAGCAGCTTGGGGCCGAACCAAGAGACCCAGTACTTC. Translating gives CASSLGPNQETQYF.

This clone was observed once. J is TRBJ2-2 and V is TRBV30; 9 bases are shared with TRBD1. The CDR3 is 15 residues long. CDR1 is GTSNPN and CDR2 is SVGIG in the germline V gene (reference sequence). After removal of 0 bases from V and 4 bases from J, the junction contained 3 bases not matched to a gene. In nucleotides, the CDR3 is TGTGCCTGGAGTGTTGAGACAGGGGGCACCGGGGAGCTGTTTTTT. Translated: CAWSVETGGTGELFF. Drawing the rest from reference TRBV30 and TRBJ2-2, the complete variable domain is SQTIHQWPATLVQPVGSPLSLECTVEGTSNPNLYWYRQAAGRGLQLLFYSVGIGQISSEVPQNLSASRPQDRQFILSSKKLLLSDSGFYLCAWSVETGGTGELFFGEGSRLTVL.

The V call is TRBV2, the J call TRBJ1-5; D perhaps matches TRBD1 (6 bases). This CDR3 comprises 14 residues. The germline V and J ends were trimmed by 1 base and 6 bases, with 10 bases remaining between them. The germline V gene encodes CDR1 SNHLY and CDR2 FYNNEI. This chain's CDR3 is CASSEVTGTQPQHF. CDR3 DNA: TGTGCCAGCAGTGAAGTCACAGGGACTCAGCCCCAGCATTTT.

This chain joins TRBV4-2 and TRBJ1-5, with 9 bases matching TRBD1. Germline V lookup: CDR1 LGHNA, CDR2 YNFKEQ. This CDR3 has 18 residues. V lost 2 bases and J lost 6; bases outside the gene matches: 14. CDR3 in amino acids: CASSQWSDRGKWFQPQHF. The CDR3 region has the DNA TGTGCCAGCAGCCAATGGTCGGACAGGGGAAAGTGGTTTCAGCCCCAGCATTTT.

This sequence joins TRBV7-2 and TRBJ2-2; D unclear. The CDR3 runs to 11 residues. Germline V lookup: CDR1 SGHTA, CDR2 FQGNSA. The CDR3: CAILTAGELFF. CDR3 nucleotide sequence: TGTGCGATCCTAACGGCCGGGGAGCTGTTTTTT.

This clone was detected only a few times. This chain joins TRBV7-3 and TRBJ2-2, with 8 bases lining up with TRBD1. V was pared by 7 bases and J by 4 bases, with 17 bases of the junction left unmatched. Per the germline V gene, CDR1 is SGHTA and CDR2 is FQGTGA. This CDR3 spans 18 amino acids. DNA for the CDR3: TGTGCCAGCACCGCTATCTCCTCCGGGACAGGTCTCACCGGGGAGCTGTTTTTT. Translated: CASTAISSGTGLTGELFF.

The chain combines TRBV10-3 with TRBJ1-1; TRBD1 is a possible D gene (5 bases). From germline, CDR1 is ENHRY and CDR2 SYGVKD. The ends were cut back, 2 bases at V and 5 bases at J, with 12 bases in the middle. The CDR3 loop spans 14 amino acids. The CDR3 DNA follows: TGTGCCATCAGTGAGGCGGGAAAGGGGACTGAAGCTTTCTTT. This codes for CAISEAGKGTEAFF.

This chain connects TRBV29-1 to TRBJ1-2; tentatively, D is TRBD1 (6 bases). Germline V gene data show CDR1 as SQVTM and CDR2 as ANQGSEA. V lost 4 bases and J lost 8, with 17 bases in between. This CDR3 comprises 13 residues. The CDR3 sequence: CSVAPGDGSGYTF. The CDR3 region has the DNA TGCAGCGTTGCCCCAGGGGATGGTTCGGGCTACACCTTC.

The chain joins TRBV5-1 to TRBJ2-1; TRBD2 aligns across 13 bases. This CDR3 comprises 13 residues. V lost 9 bases to trimming and J lost 7 bases; unmatched junction nucleotides: 4. Germline CDR1 and CDR2: SGHRS and YFSETQ. The CDR3 DNA reads TGCGCCATCCCACTAGCGGGGGGGAATGAGCAGTTCTTC. Amino acids: CAIPLAGGNEQFF.